The rows below give T cell receptor beta chains drawn from one sample of a study of cytomegalovirus exposure and HLA in healthy donors. Clones were sequenced by immunoSEQ multiplex PCR, and TCRdb holds only the in-frame ones, with some missing. The sample lists about 130,000 clones, roughly 82% seen once, with 7% in the top ten. Sequencing was performed on PBMCs. The receptor source for this set is a man aged 25 to 45 in good health and CMV-seronegative. The conserved cysteine and the conserved F or W are not part of the CDR3 here.

v_gene	j_gene	CDR3aa
TRBV4-2	TRBJ2-1	ASSQSRASAYNEQF
TRBV4-1	TRBJ2-7	ASSQAGYRYEQY
TRBV20-1	TRBJ1-2	SASDGDGYT
TRBV5-1	TRBJ1-2	ASSIQGQGADGYT
TRBV5-6	TRBJ2-5	ASSFLAGTGKQETQY
TRBV29-1	-	SVAYSSYEQY
TRBV28	TRBJ1-1	ASSNGQAFQAF
TRBV10-3	TRBJ2-1	AISESVGGGGDNEQF
TRBV28	TRBJ1-4	ASRRGDRAEKLF
TRBV19	TRBJ2-3	ATLPGGLAVRSADTQY
TRBV11-2	TRBJ2-1	ASSLSSGRAAEQF
TRBV4-1	-	ASSQDIGQSYEQY
TRBV9	TRBJ2-5	ASSVFSGREETQY
TRBV5-6	TRBJ1-2	ASSGGTSPNYGYT
TRBV6-5	TRBJ2-7	ASSLTSGSREQY
TRBV15	TRBJ2-2	ATSRAEEGDENGELF
TRBV11-2	TRBJ2-7	ASSPLGRTRYEQY
TRBV7-2	TRBJ2-7	ASSSGTSKNEQY
TRBV7-3	TRBJ1-1	ASSEAGTGSTEAF
TRBV10-3	TRBJ1-1	AISTEGEAF
TRBV6-1	TRBJ2-1	ATEAGFEGGQF
TRBV4-2	TRBJ1-2	ASSPRTGLDGYT
TRBV5-6	TRBJ2-3	ASSLGAGGIHSTDTQY
TRBV4-2	TRBJ2-1	ASSPREGASSTNEQF
TRBV2	TRBJ1-1	ASSAVRDTEAF
TRBV5-1	TRBJ2-7	ASSLGTSGSYEQY
TRBV9	TRBJ1-1	ASSVDRGTQKAF
TRBV6-1	TRBJ2-7	ASSWGRDSYEQY
TRBV5-4	TRBJ1-1	ASSPGSINTEAF
TRBV28	TRBJ1-2	ASSLGSVGSYYGYT
TRBV5-1	TRBJ2-1	ASSLWQGNNNEQF